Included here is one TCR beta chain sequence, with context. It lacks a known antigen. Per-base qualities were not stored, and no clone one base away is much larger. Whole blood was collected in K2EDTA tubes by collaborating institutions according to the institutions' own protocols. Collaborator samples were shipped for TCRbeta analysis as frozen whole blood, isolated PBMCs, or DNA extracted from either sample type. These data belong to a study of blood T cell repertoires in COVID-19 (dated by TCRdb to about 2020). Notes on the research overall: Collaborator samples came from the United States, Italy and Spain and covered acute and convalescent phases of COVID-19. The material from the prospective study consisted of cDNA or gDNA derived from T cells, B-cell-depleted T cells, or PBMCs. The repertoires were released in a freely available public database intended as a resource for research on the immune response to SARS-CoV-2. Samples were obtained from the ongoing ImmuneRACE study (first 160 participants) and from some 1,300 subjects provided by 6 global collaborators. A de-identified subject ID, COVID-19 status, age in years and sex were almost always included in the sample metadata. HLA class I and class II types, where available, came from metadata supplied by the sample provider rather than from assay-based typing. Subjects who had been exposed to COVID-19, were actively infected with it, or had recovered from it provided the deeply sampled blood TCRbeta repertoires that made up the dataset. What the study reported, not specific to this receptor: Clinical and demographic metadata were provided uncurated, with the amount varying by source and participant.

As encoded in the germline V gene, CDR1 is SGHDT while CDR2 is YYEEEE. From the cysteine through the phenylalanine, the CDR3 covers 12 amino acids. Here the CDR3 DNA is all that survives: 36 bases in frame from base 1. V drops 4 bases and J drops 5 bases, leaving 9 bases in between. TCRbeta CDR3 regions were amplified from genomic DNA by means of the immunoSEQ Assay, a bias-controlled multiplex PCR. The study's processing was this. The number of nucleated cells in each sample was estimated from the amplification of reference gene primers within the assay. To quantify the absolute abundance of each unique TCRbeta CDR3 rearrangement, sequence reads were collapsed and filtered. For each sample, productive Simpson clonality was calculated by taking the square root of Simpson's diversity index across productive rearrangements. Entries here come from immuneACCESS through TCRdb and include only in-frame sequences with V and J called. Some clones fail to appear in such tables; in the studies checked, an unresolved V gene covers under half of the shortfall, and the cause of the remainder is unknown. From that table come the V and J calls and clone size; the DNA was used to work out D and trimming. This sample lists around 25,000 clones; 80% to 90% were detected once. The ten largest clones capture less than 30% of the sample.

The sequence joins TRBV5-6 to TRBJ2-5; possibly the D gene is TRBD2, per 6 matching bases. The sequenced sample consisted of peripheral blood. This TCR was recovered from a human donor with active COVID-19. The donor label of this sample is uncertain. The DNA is TGTGCCAGCAGCAGGGACTTTGAGACCCAGTACTTC. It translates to CASSRDFETQYF.